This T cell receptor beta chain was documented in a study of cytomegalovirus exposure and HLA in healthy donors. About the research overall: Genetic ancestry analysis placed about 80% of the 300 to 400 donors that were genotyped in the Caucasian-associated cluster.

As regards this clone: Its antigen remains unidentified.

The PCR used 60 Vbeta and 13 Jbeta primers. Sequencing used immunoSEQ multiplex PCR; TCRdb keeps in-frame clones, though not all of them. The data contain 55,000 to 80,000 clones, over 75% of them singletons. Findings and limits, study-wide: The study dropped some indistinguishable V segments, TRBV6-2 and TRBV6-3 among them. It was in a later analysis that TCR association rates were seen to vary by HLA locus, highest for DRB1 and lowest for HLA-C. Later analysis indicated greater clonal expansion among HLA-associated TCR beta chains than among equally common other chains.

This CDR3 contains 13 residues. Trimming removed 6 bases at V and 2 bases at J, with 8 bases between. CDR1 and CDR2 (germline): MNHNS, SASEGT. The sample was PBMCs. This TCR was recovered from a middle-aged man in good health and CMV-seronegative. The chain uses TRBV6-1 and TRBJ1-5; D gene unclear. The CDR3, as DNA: TGTGCCAGCAGCGTTACAGGCAATCAGCCCCAGCATTTT. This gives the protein CASSVTGNQPQHF.